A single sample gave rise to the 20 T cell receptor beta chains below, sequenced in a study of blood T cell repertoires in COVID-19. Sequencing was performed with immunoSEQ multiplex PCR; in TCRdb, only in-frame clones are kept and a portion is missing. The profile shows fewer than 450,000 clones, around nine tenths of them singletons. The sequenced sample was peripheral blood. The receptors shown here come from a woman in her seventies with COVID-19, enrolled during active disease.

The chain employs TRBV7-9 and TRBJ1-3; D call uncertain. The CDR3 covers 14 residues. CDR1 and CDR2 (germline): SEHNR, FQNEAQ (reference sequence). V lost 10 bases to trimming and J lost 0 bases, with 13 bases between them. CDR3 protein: CAIRGSSSGNTIYF. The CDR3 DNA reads TGTGCCATTAGAGGGTCTTCCTCTGGAAACACCATATATTTT.

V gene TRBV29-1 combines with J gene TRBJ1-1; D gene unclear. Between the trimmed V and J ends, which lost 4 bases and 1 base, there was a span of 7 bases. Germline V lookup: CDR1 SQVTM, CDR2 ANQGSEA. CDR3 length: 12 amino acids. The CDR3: CSVGQRNTEAFF. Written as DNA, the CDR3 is TGCAGCGTTGGACAAAGGAACACTGAAGCTTTCTTT.

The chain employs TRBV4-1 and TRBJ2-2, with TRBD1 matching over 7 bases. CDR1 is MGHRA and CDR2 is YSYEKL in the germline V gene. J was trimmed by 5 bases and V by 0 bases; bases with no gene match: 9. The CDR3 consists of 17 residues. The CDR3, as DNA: TGCGCCAGCAGCCAAGAAAGGGGGCAGGGACAAACCGGGGAGCTGTTTTTT. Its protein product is CASSQERGQGQTGELFF.

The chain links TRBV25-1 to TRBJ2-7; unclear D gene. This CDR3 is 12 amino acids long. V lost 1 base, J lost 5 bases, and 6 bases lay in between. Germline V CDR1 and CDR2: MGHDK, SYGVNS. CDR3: CASSEFVNEQYF. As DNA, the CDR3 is TGTGCCAGCAGTGAATTCGTAAACGAGCAGTACTTC.

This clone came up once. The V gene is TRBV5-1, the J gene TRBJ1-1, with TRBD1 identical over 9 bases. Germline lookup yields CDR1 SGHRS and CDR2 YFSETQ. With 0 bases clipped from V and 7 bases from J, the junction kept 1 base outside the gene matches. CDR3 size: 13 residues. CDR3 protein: CASSLGQGDEAFF. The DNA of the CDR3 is TGCGCCAGCAGCTTGGGACAGGGGGATGAAGCTTTCTTT.

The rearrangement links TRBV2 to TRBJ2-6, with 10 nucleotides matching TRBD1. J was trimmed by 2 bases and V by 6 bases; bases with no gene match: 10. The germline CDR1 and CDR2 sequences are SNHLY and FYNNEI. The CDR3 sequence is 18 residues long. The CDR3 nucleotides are TGTGCCAGCAGAGCTGACAGGGGGCTTGGGGCTGGGGCCAACGTCCTGACTTTC. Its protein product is CASRADRGLGAGANVLTF.

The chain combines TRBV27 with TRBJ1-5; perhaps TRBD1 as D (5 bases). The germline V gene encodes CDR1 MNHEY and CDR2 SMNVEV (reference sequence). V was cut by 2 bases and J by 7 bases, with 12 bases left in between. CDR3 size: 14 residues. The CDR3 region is CASSLTGVDQPQHF. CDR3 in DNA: TGTGCCAGCAGTTTAACGGGGGTGGACCAGCCCCAGCATTTT.

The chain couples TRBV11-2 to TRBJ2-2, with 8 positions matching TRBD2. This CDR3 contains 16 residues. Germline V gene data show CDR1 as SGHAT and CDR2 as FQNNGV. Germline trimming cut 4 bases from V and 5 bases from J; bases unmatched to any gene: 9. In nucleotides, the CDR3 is TGTGCCAGCAGCTCCTTAGCGGGGAATAGAACCGGGGAGCTGTTTTTT. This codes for CASSSLAGNRTGELFF.

CDR3 sequence: CASSGSYGSAGNTIYF. The CDR3 coding sequence is TGTGCCAGCTCCGGAAGCTACGGGAGCGCTGGAAACACCATATATTTT. The J gene is TRBJ1-3, the V gene TRBV18; no reliable D call. This CDR3 region has 16 residues. CDR1 and CDR2 (germline): KGHSH, LQKENI. Trimming cost V 6 bases and J 2 bases, with 17 bases left between them. The entire variable domain, with the rest obtained from reference TRBV18 and TRBJ1-3, is as follows: NAGVMQNPRHLVRRRGQEARLRCSPMKGHSHVYWYRQLPEEGLKFMVYLQKENIIDESGMPKERFSAEFPKEGPSILRIQQVVRGDSAAYFCASSGSYGSAGNTIYFGEGSWLTVV.

The CDR3 protein is CASGLVGWGTSGFQETQYF. CDR3 DNA: TGTGCTAGTGGTTTGGTAGGTTGGGGGACTAGCGGTTTTCAAGAGACCCAGTACTTC. This sequence joins TRBV12-5 and TRBJ2-5; TRBD2 matches at 11 bases. The CDR3 contains 19 residues. Germline-derived CDR1 and CDR2 are LGHNT and FRNRAP. Germline trimming cut 0 bases from V and 2 bases from J; bases unmatched to any gene: 11.

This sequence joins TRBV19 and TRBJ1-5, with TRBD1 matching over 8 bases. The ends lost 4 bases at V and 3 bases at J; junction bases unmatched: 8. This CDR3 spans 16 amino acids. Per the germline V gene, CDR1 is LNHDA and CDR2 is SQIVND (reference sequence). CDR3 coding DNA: TGTGCCAGTAGTAAAATCGACAGGGGCAACAATCAGCCCCAGCATTTT. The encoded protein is CASSKIDRGNNQPQHF.

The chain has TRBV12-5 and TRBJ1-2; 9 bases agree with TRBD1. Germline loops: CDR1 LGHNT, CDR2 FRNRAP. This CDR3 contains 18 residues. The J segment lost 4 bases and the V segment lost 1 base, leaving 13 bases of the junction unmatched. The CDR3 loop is CASGLAGQGIVVGYGYTF. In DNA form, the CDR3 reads TGTGCTAGTGGTTTGGCAGGACAGGGGATTGTGGTGGGCTATGGCTACACCTTC.

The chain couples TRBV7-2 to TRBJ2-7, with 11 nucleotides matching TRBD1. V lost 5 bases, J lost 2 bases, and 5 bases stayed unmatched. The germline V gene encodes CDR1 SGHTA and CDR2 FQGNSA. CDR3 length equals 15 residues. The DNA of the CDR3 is TGTGCCAGCAGCCGTCAGGGACAGGGGGCCTACGAGCAGTACTTC. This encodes CASSRQGQGAYEQYF.

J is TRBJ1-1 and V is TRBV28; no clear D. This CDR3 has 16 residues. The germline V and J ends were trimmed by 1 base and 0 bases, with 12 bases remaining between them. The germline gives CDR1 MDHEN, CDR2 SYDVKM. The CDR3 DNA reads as TGTGCCAGCAGTTTATTCTGGCGGATAATGAACACTGAAGCTTTCTTT. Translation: CASSLFWRIMNTEAFF.

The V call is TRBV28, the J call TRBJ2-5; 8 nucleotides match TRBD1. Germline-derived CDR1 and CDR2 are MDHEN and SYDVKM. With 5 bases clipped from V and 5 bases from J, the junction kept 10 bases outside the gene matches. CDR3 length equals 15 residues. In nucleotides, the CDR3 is TGTGCCAGCAGTCCCTCCGGACAGGGTAGGGAGACCCAGTACTTC. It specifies CASSPSGQGRETQYF.

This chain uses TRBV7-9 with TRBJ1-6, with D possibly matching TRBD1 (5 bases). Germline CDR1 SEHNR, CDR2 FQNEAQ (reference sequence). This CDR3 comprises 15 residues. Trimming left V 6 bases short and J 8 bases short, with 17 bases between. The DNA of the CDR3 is TGTGCCAGCAGTTCTGACAGAACCGGGTATTCACCCCTCCACTTT. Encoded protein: CASSSDRTGYSPLHF.

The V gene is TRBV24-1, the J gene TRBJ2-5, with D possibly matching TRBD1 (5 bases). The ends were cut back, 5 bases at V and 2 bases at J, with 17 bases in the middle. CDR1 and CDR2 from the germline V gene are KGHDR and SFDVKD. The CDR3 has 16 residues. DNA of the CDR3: TGTGCCACCAGTGGGTCTGAGGACAACAATCAAGAGACCCAGTACTTC. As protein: CATSGSEDNNQETQYF.

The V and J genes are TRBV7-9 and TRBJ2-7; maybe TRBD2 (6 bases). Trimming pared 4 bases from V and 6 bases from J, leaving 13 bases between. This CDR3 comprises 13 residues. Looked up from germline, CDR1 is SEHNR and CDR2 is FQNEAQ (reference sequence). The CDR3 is CASSSGETGEQYF. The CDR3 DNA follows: TGTGCCAGCAGCTCGGGGGAGACTGGCGAGCAGTACTTC.

The CDR3 spells CASSYSLRNTEAFF. Written as DNA, the CDR3 is TGTGCCAGCAGTTACTCGCTGAGGAACACTGAAGCTTTCTTT. The chain has TRBV6-5 and TRBJ1-1; D remains unclear. CDR3 size: 14 residues. The germline V and J ends were trimmed by 0 bases and 1 base, with 6 bases remaining between them. Germline CDR1 is MNHEY and CDR2 is SVGAGI.

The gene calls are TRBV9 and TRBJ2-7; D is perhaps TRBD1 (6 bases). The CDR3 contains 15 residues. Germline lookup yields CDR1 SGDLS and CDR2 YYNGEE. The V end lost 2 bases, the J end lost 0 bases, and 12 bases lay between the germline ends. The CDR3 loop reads CASSVEQGSSYEQYF. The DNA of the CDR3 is TGTGCCAGCAGCGTGGAACAGGGATCCTCCTACGAGCAGTACTTC. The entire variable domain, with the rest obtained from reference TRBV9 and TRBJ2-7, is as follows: DSGVTQTPKHLITATGQRVTLRCSPRSGDLSVYWYQQSLDQGLQFLIQYYNGEERAKGNILERFSAQQFPDLHSELNLSSLELGDSALYFCASSVEQGSSYEQYFGPGTRLTVT.